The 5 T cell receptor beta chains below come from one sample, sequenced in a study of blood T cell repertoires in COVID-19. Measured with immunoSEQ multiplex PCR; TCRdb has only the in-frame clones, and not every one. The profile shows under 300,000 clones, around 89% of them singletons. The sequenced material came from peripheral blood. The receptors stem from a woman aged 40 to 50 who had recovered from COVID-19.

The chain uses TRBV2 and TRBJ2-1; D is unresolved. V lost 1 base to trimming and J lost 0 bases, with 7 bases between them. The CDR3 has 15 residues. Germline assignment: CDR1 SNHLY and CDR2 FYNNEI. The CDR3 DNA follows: TGTGCCAGCAGTGAAGGGTCCTACTCCTACAATGAGCAGTTCTTC. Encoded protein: CASSEGSYSYNEQFF.

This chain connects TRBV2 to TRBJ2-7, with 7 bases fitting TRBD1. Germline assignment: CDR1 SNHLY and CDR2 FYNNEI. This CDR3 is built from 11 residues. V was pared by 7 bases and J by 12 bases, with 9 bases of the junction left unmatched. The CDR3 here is CASNLGQARYV. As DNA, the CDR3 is TGTGCCAGCAATCTCGGACAGGCCCGGTACGTC.

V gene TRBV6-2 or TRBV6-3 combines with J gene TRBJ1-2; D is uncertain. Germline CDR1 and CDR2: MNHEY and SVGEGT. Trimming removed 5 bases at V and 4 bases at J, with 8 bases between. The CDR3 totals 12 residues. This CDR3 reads CASSPRGYGYTF. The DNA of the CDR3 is TGTGCCAGCAGTCCCCGGGGCTATGGCTACACCTTC.

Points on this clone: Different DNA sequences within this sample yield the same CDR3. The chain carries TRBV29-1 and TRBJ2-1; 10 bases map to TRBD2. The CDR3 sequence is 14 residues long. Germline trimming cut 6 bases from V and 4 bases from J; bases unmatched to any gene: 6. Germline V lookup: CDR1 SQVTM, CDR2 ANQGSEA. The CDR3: CSVGKREGYNEQFF. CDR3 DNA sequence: TGCAGCGTGGGAAAGCGGGAGGGGTACAATGAGCAGTTCTTC.

CDR3 nucleotides: TGCAGCGTCCCGACCCATACTAGCGGGAGGGCCGATGTCGCCAAAAACATTCAGTACTTC. Its translation: CSVPTHTSGRADVAKNIQYF. The chain carries TRBV29-1 and TRBJ2-4, with 13 bases that match TRBD2. Per the germline V gene, CDR1 is SQVTM and CDR2 is ANQGSEA. Trimming took 6 bases from V and 1 from J; bases not matched to a gene: 18. The CDR3 has 20 amino acids.